This is a list of T cell receptor beta chains from one sample in a study of blood T cell repertoires in COVID-19. Clones were read by immunoSEQ multiplex PCR, and TCRdb kept only the in-frame ones, dropping some. This sample yields about 330,000 clones, of which over 80% are seen a single time; 9.5% to 10% belongs to the top ten. Sequenced: peripheral blood. These receptors were obtained from a man aged 30 to 39 with COVID-19, enrolled during active disease. Both conserved end residues are part of each CDR3. A D gene is named only where the DNA matches it firmly. Expanded clones get a size class; other rows say once, few or many, or leave the size out.

clone size,V gene,J gene,D gene,CDR3 protein,CDR3 DNA
-,TRBV27,TRBJ2-1,TRBD2,CASSWASGRGSYNEQFF,TGTGCCAGCAGTTGGGCTAGCGGGAGGGGGTCCTACAATGAGCAGTTCTTC
-,TRBV11-3,TRBJ2-5,-,CASSLDFGVQETQYF,TGTGCCAGCAGCTTAGATTTCGGGGTCCAAGAGACCCAGTACTTC
-,TRBV29-1,TRBJ1-1,-,CSGEELLANTEAFF,TGCAGCGGCGAAGAGTTATTGGCGAACACTGAAGCTTTCTTT
-,TRBV28,TRBJ2-7,TRBD1,CASSSTGDYEQYF,TGTGCCAGCAGTTCGACAGGGGACTACGAGCAGTACTTC
-,TRBV18,TRBJ1-2,TRBD1,CASSSTDRANSNYGYTF,TGTGCCAGCTCATCGACTGACAGGGCGAATTCTAACTATGGCTACACCTTC
-,TRBV28,TRBJ2-1,-,CASRQGYSYNEQFF,TGTGCCAGCAGGCAGGGGTACTCCTACAATGAGCAGTTCTTC
-,TRBV7-2,TRBJ2-7,-,CASSPTRRWEQYF,TGTGCCAGCAGCCCGACCCGGCGGTGGGAGCAGTACTTC
-,TRBV27,TRBJ1-1,-,CASSLWGQTEAFF,TGTGCCAGCAGTTTATGGGGGCAAACTGAAGCTTTCTTT
-,TRBV24-1,TRBJ1-1,TRBD1,CATSKDRDSTEAFF,TGTGCCACCAGCAAAGACCGGGACAGCACTGAAGCTTTCTTT
-,TRBV6-5,TRBJ1-1,TRBD1,CASSYGAGGTEAFF,TGTGCCAGCAGTTACGGGGCAGGGGGCACTGAAGCTTTCTTT
-,TRBV6-6,TRBJ1-1,-,CASSGGSSRATEAFF,TGTGCCAGCTCGGGGGGCTCTTCTCGAGCCACTGAAGCTTTCTTT
-,TRBV5-4,TRBJ1-5,TRBD1,CASSHDRGQPQHF,TGTGCCAGCAGCCACGACAGGGGTCAGCCCCAGCATTTT
-,TRBV7-9,TRBJ2-4,-,CASSLKPGAQPSKKNIQYF,TGTGCCAGCAGCTTAAAGCCAGGGGCCCAACCTTCGAAGAAAAACATTCAGTACTTC
-,TRBV7-3,TRBJ2-3,TRBD2,CASSLGPTSGSTGTDTQYF,TGTGCCAGCAGCTTAGGCCCGACTAGCGGAAGTACTGGCACAGATACGCAGTATTTT
-,TRBV4-3,TRBJ2-3,TRBD2,CASSQSQWRDYTDTQYF,TGCGCCAGCAGCCAATCACAATGGCGGGACTACACAGATACGCAGTATTTT
-,TRBV27,TRBJ1-5,-,CASSLSAGGNQPQHF,TGTGCCAGCAGTTTATCAGCAGGGGGCAATCAGCCCCAGCATTTT
-,TRBV18,TRBJ2-7,TRBD1,CASSPPTGQGKKWQYF,TGTGCCAGCTCACCACCGACGGGACAGGGCAAAAAGTGGCAGTACTTC
once,TRBV5-1,TRBJ2-3,-,CASSLQGPGTDTQYF,TGCGCCAGCAGCTTGCAGGGTCCGGGCACAGATACGCAGTATTTT
-,TRBV7-2,TRBJ1-3,TRBD1,CASSARTGRGNTIYF,TGTGCCAGCAGCGCCCGGACAGGCCGTGGAAACACCATATATTTT
-,TRBV5-4,TRBJ2-7,-,CASSARGFPRYEQYF,TGTGCCAGCAGCGCGCGAGGCTTCCCGCGGTACGAGCAGTACTTC
-,TRBV2,TRBJ1-2,-,CASSEALRGSGYTF,TGTGCCAGCAGTGAAGCGCTTCGGGGAAGCGGCTACACCTTC
-,TRBV27,TRBJ2-2,TRBD1,CASSYLDRVNTGELFF,TGTGCCAGCAGTTATCTGGACAGGGTGAACACCGGGGAGCTGTTTTTT
-,TRBV28,TRBJ2-7,-,CASSLPGHGYEQYF,TGTGCCAGCAGTTTACCGGGACACGGTTACGAGCAGTACTTC
-,TRBV20-1,TRBJ2-7,TRBD1,CSASGGQGFYEQYF,TGCAGTGCTAGTGGGGGACAGGGGTTCTACGAGCAGTACTTC
few,TRBV28,TRBJ2-3,TRBD2,CASSPDLLAGQDTQYF,TGTGCCAGCAGCCCGGACTTGCTAGCGGGACAAGATACGCAGTATTTT
-,TRBV7-2,TRBJ1-1,TRBD1,CASSFEGQGARTEAFF,TGTGCCAGCAGCTTTGAGGGACAGGGGGCGAGGACTGAAGCTTTCTTT
-,TRBV7-4,TRBJ2-1,-,CASSARDILFSYNEQFF,TGTGCCAGCAGCGCCCGGGACATATTATTCTCCTACAATGAGCAGTTCTTC
-,TRBV2,TRBJ2-1,-,CASSDPIDRTSYNEQFF,TGTGCCAGCAGTGACCCTATCGACAGAACCTCCTACAATGAGCAGTTCTTC
few,TRBV3-1/TRBV3-2,TRBJ1-1,-,CASTRTGSTEAFF,TGTGCCAGCACCAGAACAGGGAGTACTGAAGCTTTCTTT
-,TRBV4-2,TRBJ2-5,TRBD2,CASSQDLAGEETQYF,TGTGCCAGCAGCCAAGATCTGGCGGGAGAGGAGACCCAGTACTTC
-,TRBV5-1,TRBJ2-3,TRBD1,CASSLRGQKGTDTQYF,TGCGCCAGCAGCTTGAGGGGGCAGAAGGGCACAGATACGCAGTATTTT
-,TRBV11-3,TRBJ2-1,-,CASSRGGGAGEQFF,TGTGCCAGCAGTCGAGGAGGGGGGGCAGGTGAGCAGTTCTTC
once,TRBV6-6,TRBJ1-4,TRBD1,CASSTIGQENEKLFF,TGTGCCAGCAGTACCATCGGACAGGAAAATGAAAAACTGTTTTTT
-,TRBV6-5,TRBJ2-7,-,CASSKRQLPYEQYF,TGTGCCAGCAGCAAACGACAGCTCCCCTACGAGCAGTACTTC
-,TRBV28,TRBJ1-1,TRBD1,CASSDRTGWTEAFF,TGTGCCAGCAGTGACCGGACAGGGTGGACTGAAGCTTTCTTT
-,TRBV2,TRBJ2-5,TRBD1,CASSEAGTGQETQYF,TGTGCCAGCAGTGAAGCCGGGACAGGGCAAGAGACCCAGTACTTC
-,TRBV28,TRBJ2-1,TRBD1,CASSTGDEQFF,TGTGCCAGCAGTACAGGGGATGAGCAGTTCTTC
-,TRBV27,TRBJ1-2,-,CASRNRGGGYTF,TGTGCCAGCAGGAATCGGGGTGGAGGCTACACCTTC
-,TRBV7-9,TRBJ2-7,TRBD1,CASSGWTGGDEQYF,TGTGCCAGCAGCGGCTGGACAGGGGGCGACGAGCAGTACTTC
-,TRBV23-1,TRBJ2-5,TRBD2,CASSRSSGRARGETQYF,TGCGCCAGCAGTCGCTCTAGCGGGAGGGCCCGGGGAGAGACCCAGTACTTC
once,TRBV5-1,TRBJ2-3,TRBD2,CASSLRSSGGADTQYF,TGCGCCAGCAGCTTGAGGTCTAGCGGGGGGGCAGATACGCAGTATTTT
-,TRBV28,TRBJ2-7,TRBD2,CASSLNGRAYEQYF,TGTGCCAGCAGTTTAAACGGGAGGGCCTACGAGCAGTACTTC
-,TRBV30,TRBJ2-5,-,CAWNPTDPQETQYF,TGTGCCTGGAATCCGACAGATCCTCAAGAGACCCAGTACTTC
-,TRBV9,TRBJ2-5,TRBD2,CASSLGLHQETQYF,TGTGCCAGCAGCCTGGGACTACACCAAGAGACCCAGTACTTC
-,TRBV5-1,TRBJ2-2,-,CASSLTGAGELFF,TGCGCCAGCAGCTTGACGGGGGCCGGGGAGCTGTTTTTT
once,TRBV28,TRBJ2-7,TRBD1,CASSSSGTAPYEQYF,TGTGCCAGCAGTTCTTCCGGGACAGCCCCCTACGAGCAGTACTTC
-,TRBV5-6,TRBJ1-3,TRBD1,CASSLGTGAGNTIYF,TGTGCCAGCAGCTTGGGGACAGGGGCTGGAAACACCATATATTTT
-,TRBV5-1,TRBJ1-4,TRBD1,CASSPGQGSEKLFF,TGCGCCAGCAGCCCAGGACAGGGTTCTGAAAAACTGTTTTTT
-,TRBV7-3,TRBJ2-7,-,CASSLIGQGGYEQYF,TGTGCCAGCAGCTTAATTGGCCAGGGAGGTTACGAGCAGTACTTC
-,TRBV5-6,TRBJ2-7,TRBD1,CASSIPQGASYEQYF,TGTGCCAGCAGCATCCCACAGGGGGCATCCTACGAGCAGTACTTC
once,TRBV5-6,TRBJ2-6,-,CASSSGVHSGANVLTF,TGTGCCAGCAGCTCCGGGGTACACTCTGGGGCCAACGTCCTGACTTTC
-,TRBV6-2/TRBV6-3,TRBJ2-7,-,CASSYVQASTYEQYF,TGTGCCAGCAGTTACGTCCAGGCCTCAACCTACGAGCAGTACTTC
-,TRBV4-2,TRBJ2-5,TRBD2,CASSQGGSGSTQETQYF,TGTGCCAGCAGCCAAGGCGGTAGCGGGAGTACCCAAGAGACCCAGTACTTC
-,TRBV3-1/TRBV3-2,TRBJ1-1,TRBD1,CASRERPGQGGVNTEAFF,TGTGCCAGCAGAGAAAGACCGGGACAGGGGGGGGTGAACACTGAAGCTTTCTTT
-,TRBV6-6,TRBJ2-3,TRBD2,CASQRGSRTDTQYF,TGTGCCAGCCAACGCGGGAGCCGCACAGATACGCAGTATTTT
-,TRBV6-6,TRBJ1-6,-,CASSQRFGHQAVSPLHF,TGTGCCAGCAGTCAGAGATTTGGACACCAGGCGGTTTCACCCCTCCACTTT
once,TRBV19,TRBJ1-2,TRBD1,CASSNSVGQALREGYTF,TGTGCCAGTAGTAATTCGGTTGGACAGGCCCTGAGAGAAGGCTACACCTTC
-,TRBV2,TRBJ2-3,TRBD1,CASSGRTGYRVDTQYF,TGTGCCAGCAGTGGGAGGACAGGATATCGGGTAGATACGCAGTATTTT
-,TRBV6-2/TRBV6-3,TRBJ2-1,-,CASSYSRHTYNEQFF,TGTGCCAGCAGTTACTCGAGACACACCTACAATGAGCAGTTCTTC